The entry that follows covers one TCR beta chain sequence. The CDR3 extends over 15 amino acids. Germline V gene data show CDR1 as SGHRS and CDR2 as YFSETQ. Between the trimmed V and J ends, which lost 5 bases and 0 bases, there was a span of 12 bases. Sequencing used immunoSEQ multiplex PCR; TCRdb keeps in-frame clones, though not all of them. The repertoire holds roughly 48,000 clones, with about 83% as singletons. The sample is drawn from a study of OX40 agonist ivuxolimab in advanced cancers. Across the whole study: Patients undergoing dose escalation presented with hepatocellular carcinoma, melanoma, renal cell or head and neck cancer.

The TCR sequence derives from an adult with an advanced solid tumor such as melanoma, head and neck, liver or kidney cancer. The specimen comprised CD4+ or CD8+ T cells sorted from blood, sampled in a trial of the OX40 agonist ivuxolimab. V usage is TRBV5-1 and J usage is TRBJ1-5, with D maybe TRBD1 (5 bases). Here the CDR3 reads CASSLDSLSNQPQHF. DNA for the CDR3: TGCGCCAGCAGTTTAGACAGTCTTAGCAATCAGCCCCAGCATTTT. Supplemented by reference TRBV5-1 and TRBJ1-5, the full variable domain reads KAGVTQTPRYLIKTRGQQVTLSCSPISGHRSVSWYQQTPGQGLQFLFEYFSETQRNKGNFPGRFSGRQFSNSRSEMNVSTLELGDSALYLCASSLDSLSNQPQHFGDGTRLSIL.